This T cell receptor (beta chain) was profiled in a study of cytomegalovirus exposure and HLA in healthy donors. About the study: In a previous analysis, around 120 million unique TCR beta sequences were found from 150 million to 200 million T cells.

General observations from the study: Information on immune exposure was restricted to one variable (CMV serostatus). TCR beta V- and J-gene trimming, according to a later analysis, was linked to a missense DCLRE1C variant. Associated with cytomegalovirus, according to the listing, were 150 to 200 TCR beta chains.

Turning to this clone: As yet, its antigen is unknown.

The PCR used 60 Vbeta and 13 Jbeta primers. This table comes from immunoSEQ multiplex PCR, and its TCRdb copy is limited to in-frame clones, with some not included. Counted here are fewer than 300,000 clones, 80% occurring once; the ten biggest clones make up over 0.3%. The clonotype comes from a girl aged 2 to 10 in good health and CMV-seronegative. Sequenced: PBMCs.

The CDR3 protein is CSVEGGEQGVSYEQYF. The CDR3, as DNA: TGCAGCGTTGAAGGGGGGGAACAGGGGGTTTCCTACGAGCAGTACTTC. The chain uses TRBV29-1 and TRBJ2-5; TRBD1 matches at 8 bases. The DNA end lines up better with TRBJ2-7; the J call may be wrong. CDR1 and CDR2 (germline): SQVTM, ANQGSEA. This CDR3 spans 16 amino acids.